The rows below give T cell receptor beta chains drawn from one sample of a study of blood T cell repertoires in COVID-19. The method was immunoSEQ multiplex PCR; TCRdb's version includes in-frame clones alone and lacks a portion of them. The repertoire holds approximately 140,000 clones, with approximately 88% as singletons. Material for sequencing was peripheral blood. The receptors originated from a human donor in a cohort sampled during active COVID-19. Both conserved end residues are part of each CDR3. The order of the fields is D gene, V gene, clone size, J gene, CDR3 DNA, CDR3 protein. The D gene is left open where the match is weak. Expanded clones are given a class, and other clones once, few, many or no size at all.

TRBD1	TRBV27	once	TRBJ2-7	TGTGCCAGCAGTCCCCTACCGGGACAGGGGTCCAACGAGCAGTACTTC	CASSPLPGQGSNEQYF
TRBD1	TRBV7-2	NA	TRBJ1-2	TGTGCCAGCAGCTCCGTTCCAGGGGGCTTTGGCTACACCTTC	CASSSVPGGFGYTF
NA	TRBV15	NA	TRBJ2-5	TGTGCCACCAGCAGAGACCCGACTAGTTCCCCAGAGACCCAGTACTTC	CATSRDPTSSPETQYF
TRBD1	TRBV25-1	NA	TRBJ1-1	TGTGCCAGCAGTGCAAACAGGGGCACTGAAGCTTTCTTT	CASSANRGTEAFF
TRBD2	TRBV4-1	few	TRBJ2-7	TGCGCCAGCAGCCAAGGGATTAGCGGGGTCTACGAGCAGTACTTC	CASSQGISGVYEQYF
TRBD2	TRBV7-9	NA	TRBJ2-7	TGTGCCAGCAGCCTACCTAGCGGGGGGGCTTCCTACGAGCAGTACTTC	CASSLPSGGASYEQYF
NA	TRBV24-1	once	TRBJ2-5	TGTGCCACCAGTGATTGGGGTGGTAGGGGAAGGGCCCAAGAGACCCAGTACTTC	CATSDWGGRGRAQETQYF
NA	TRBV6-5	NA	TRBJ2-1	TGTGCCAGCAGTCCCCTGCGCCGCTCCTACAATGAGCAGTTCTTC	CASSPLRRSYNEQFF
NA	TRBV18	few	TRBJ1-1	TGTGCCAGCTCACCACCGTATACTGTGAACACTGAAGCTTTCTTT	CASSPPYTVNTEAFF
NA	TRBV5-4	NA	TRBJ1-1	TGTGCCAGCAGCTTCACAGGGTACGCAGCGAACACTGAAGCTTTCTTT	CASSFTGYAANTEAFF
NA	TRBV7-9	NA	TRBJ2-3	TGTGCCAGCAGCCCAGGGGCTACGCAGTATTTT	CASSPGATQYF
NA	TRBV6-1	few	TRBJ1-4	TGTGCCAGCAGTGAAGCGTGGGGGGGTTACGATGAAAAACTGTTTTTT	CASSEAWGGYDEKLFF
TRBD1	TRBV5-1	NA	TRBJ2-5	TGCGCCAGCACCCTAGGGGCCAGGGGGCGGGAGACCCAGTACTTC	CASTLGARGRETQYF
NA	TRBV7-9	NA	TRBJ2-5	TGTGCCAGCAGCTTACCCACCCCTACGAGGGAGACCCAGTACTTC	CASSLPTPTRETQYF
TRBD2	TRBV5-1	NA	TRBJ2-3	TGCGCCAGCAGCTTTAGCGGGGGGGCCTCAGATACGCAGTATTTT	CASSFSGGASDTQYF
NA	TRBV7-9	NA	TRBJ2-5	TGTGCCAGCAGCCTCGCCAGCGGGCGGGAGACCCAGTACTTC	CASSLASGRETQYF
NA	TRBV5-1	NA	TRBJ1-1	TGCGCCAGCAGCTTGAGGGGTCCAGAAGCTTTCTTT	CASSLRGPEAFF
TRBD2	TRBV6-4	NA	TRBJ2-1	TGTGCCAGCAGTGTACTAGCGGGGGGCTCCTACAATGAGCAGTTCTTC	CASSVLAGGSYNEQFF
TRBD2	TRBV30	NA	TRBJ2-2	TGTGCCTGGGAGGACGGGACTAGCGGGGGAACGAACACCGGGGAGCTGTTTTTT	CAWEDGTSGGTNTGELFF
TRBD1	TRBV7-8	NA	TRBJ2-2	TGTGCCAGCAGCTTAGCGGGACAGGGGGCTAGCACCGGGGAGCTGTTTTTT	CASSLAGQGASTGELFF
TRBD2	TRBV4-2	NA	TRBJ2-3	TGTGCCAGCAGATCGGGGGGGGCCGCAGATACGCAGTATTTT	CASRSGGAADTQYF
TRBD2	TRBV24-1	NA	TRBJ2-3	TGTGCCACCAGTGTGCCTAGCGGATCTAGCACAGATACGCAGTATTTT	CATSVPSGSSTDTQYF
TRBD1	TRBV6-5	NA	TRBJ1-1	TGTGCCAGCAGTTACGGACAGGGGGTAACTGAAGCTTTCTTT	CASSYGQGVTEAFF
NA	TRBV18	NA	TRBJ1-3	TGTGCCAGCTCACCATTAGGAGCTTCGAATACTGGAAACACCATATATTTT	CASSPLGASNTGNTIYF
NA	TRBV6-6	NA	TRBJ1-1	TGTGCCAGCAGCGACAGTTTGAACACTGAAGCTTTCTTT	CASSDSLNTEAFF
NA	TRBV7-9	NA	TRBJ2-5	TGTGCCAGCAGCTTAGTTGGGGCGGGGGCTCAAGAGACCCAGTACTTC	CASSLVGAGAQETQYF
TRBD1	TRBV10-3	NA	TRBJ2-5	TGTGCCATCAGTGAAAGACAGGGTACCTCACAAGAGACCCAGTACTTC	CAISERQGTSQETQYF
NA	TRBV18	NA	TRBJ1-2	TGTGCCAGCTCACCTTCGGGGAACTATGGCTACACCTTC	CASSPSGNYGYTF
NA	TRBV5-5	NA	TRBJ2-1	TGTGCCAGCAGCCTCGACAGCCAACCGGCAGAGCAGTTCTTC	CASSLDSQPAEQFF
NA	TRBV5-1	NA	TRBJ2-2	TGCGCCAGCACCCCAGGGCCGTCCTACACCGGGGAGCTGTTTTTT	CASTPGPSYTGELFF
NA	TRBV21-1	NA	TRBJ1-1	TGTCTTTTAAGCGGGCTCATGAACACTGAAGCTTTCTTT	CLLSGLMNTEAFF
TRBD1	TRBV30	NA	TRBJ2-5	TGTGCCGAAGGGACAGGGACGAAGACCCAGTACTTC	CAEGTGTKTQYF
TRBD1	TRBV12-3/TRBV12-4	NA	TRBJ1-5	TGTGCCAGCAGCTCAGGGGGCCCGCCCCAGCATTTT	CASSSGGPPQHF
NA	TRBV5-6	NA	TRBJ1-2	TGTGCCAGCAGCCTGAACAGGGATTATGGCTACACCTTC	CASSLNRDYGYTF
TRBD1	TRBV6-2/TRBV6-3	NA	TRBJ2-1	TGTGCCAGCAGTTACTCCGACAGGGTTAGGAATGAGCAGTTCTTC	CASSYSDRVRNEQFF
NA	TRBV9	once	TRBJ1-3	TGTGCCAGCAGCGAGGGGGGGGGCGCTGGAAACACCATATATTTT	CASSEGGGAGNTIYF
TRBD2	TRBV3-1/TRBV3-2	NA	TRBJ2-2	TGTGCCAGCAGCCAAGGGGGGGGATCCGGGGAGCTGTTTTTT	CASSQGGGSGELFF
NA	TRBV30	NA	TRBJ1-3	TGTGCCTGGAGGGGGGCCTACTCCTCTGGAAACACCATATATTTT	CAWRGAYSSGNTIYF
NA	TRBV6-2/TRBV6-3	once	TRBJ1-6	TGTGCCAGCAGTTACTCGATAATGGCAGGGGCCCATTCACCCCTCCACTTT	CASSYSIMAGAHSPLHF
TRBD2	TRBV7-2	NA	TRBJ2-1	TGTGCCAGCAGCTCGGGACTAGCGGGGGGAGCGGGGCAGTTCTTC	CASSSGLAGGAGQFF
TRBD1	TRBV5-6	NA	TRBJ1-5	TGTGCCAGCAGCGGTACTCCAGGGACAGGATACAATCAGCCCCAGCATTTT	CASSGTPGTGYNQPQHF